The present TCR beta chain was sequenced within a study of metastatic and nonmetastatic thyroid tumors. About the research overall: Comparison of repertoires was carried out across blood and tumor or nodule tissue from malignant and benign thyroid patients. General study findings and limits: Significantly greater TCR beta diversity was reportedly found in malignant thyroid tumors than in benign nodules (in blood and tumor).

All patients were untreated before thyroid surgery. TCRdb recomputed clones from the PCR reads via MiXCR. The sample shows 30,000 or so clones, 25% to 35% of them seen only once. On this clone: Its antigen remains unknown.

This sequence originates from a female donor with papillary thyroid cancer or a benign thyroid nodule (not recorded which). Some clones in this sample may be carry-over from other donors' samples. The specimen sequenced was blood.

The CDR3 DNA sequence: TGTGCCAGCAGTGTCGGGACTAGCCAGAATACCCAGTACTTC. Its translation is CASSVGTSQNTQYF. This rearrangement joins TRBV6-1 to TRBJ2-5; 9 bases align to TRBD2. The CDR3 runs 14 residues. J gave up 8 bases and V 4 bases, and 8 bases lay outside the gene matches. CDR1 is MNHNS and CDR2 is SASEGT in the germline V gene.